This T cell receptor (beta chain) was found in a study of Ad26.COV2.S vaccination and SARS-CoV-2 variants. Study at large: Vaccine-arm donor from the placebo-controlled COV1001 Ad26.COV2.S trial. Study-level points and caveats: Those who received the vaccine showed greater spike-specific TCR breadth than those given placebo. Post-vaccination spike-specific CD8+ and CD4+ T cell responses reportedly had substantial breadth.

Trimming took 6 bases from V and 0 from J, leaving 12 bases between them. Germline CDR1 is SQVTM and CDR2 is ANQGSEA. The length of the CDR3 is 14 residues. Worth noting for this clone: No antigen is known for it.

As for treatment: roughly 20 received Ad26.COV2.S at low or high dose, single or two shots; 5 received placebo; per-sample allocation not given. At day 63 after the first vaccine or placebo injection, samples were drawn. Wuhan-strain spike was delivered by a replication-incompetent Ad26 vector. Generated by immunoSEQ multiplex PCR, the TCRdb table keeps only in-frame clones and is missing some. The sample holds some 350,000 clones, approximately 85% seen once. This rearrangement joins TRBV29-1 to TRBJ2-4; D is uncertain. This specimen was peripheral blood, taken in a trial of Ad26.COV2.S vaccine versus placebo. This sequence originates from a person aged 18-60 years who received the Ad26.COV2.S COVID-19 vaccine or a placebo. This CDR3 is CSVMGILAKNIQYF. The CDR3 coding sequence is TGCAGCGTGATGGGCATACTAGCCAAAAACATTCAGTACTTC.